The 7 T cell receptor beta chains presented below share a single source sample, sequenced in a study of CD8 T cells in ankylosing spondylitis. TCRdb re-called the 5' RACE reads with MiXCR, one entry per CDR3 protein. The sample shows under 150,000 distinct CDR3 sequences, roughly 10% of them seen only once. Input material: blood, either unsorted or a sorted T cell fraction (not recorded which). Receptor source: a female donor with ankylosing spondylitis or in good health (not recorded which).

The chain uses TRBV29-1 and TRBJ1-3, with D perhaps TRBD1 (5 bases). Trimming shortened V by 6 bases and J by 1 base, and 10 bases separated the two germline ends. This CDR3 contains 13 residues. Germline V gives CDR1 SQVTM, CDR2 ANQGSEA. The chain's CDR3 is CSVKPGSGNTIYF. DNA for the CDR3: TGCAGCGTAAAACCAGGGTCTGGAAACACCATATATTTT.

This clonotype was counted at least ten times. V is TRBV29-1 and J is TRBJ2-7; TRBD2 matches 10 bases. From germline, CDR1 is SQVTM and CDR2 ANQGSEA. The V segment lost 7 bases and the J segment 1 base; nucleotides outside the gene matches: 7. This CDR3 spans 14 amino acids. The CDR3 coding sequence is TGCAGCGCCCTACTAGCGGGACCATCCTACGAGCAGTACTTC. It translates to CSALLAGPSYEQYF.

This clonotype was recorded many times. The chain is built from TRBV19 and TRBJ2-1, with TRBD2 as a possible D gene (6 bases). This CDR3 comprises 14 residues. Germline V gene lookup returns CDR1 LNHDA and CDR2 SQIVND (reference sequence). With 3 bases removed from V and 7 bases from J, the gap between germline ends came to 13 bases. This chain's CDR3 is CASSMQSGRNEQFF. CDR3 in DNA: TGTGCCAGTAGTATGCAGTCCGGGAGAAATGAGCAGTTCTTC.

In this sample, this clonotype turned up many times. This sequence joins TRBV20-1 and TRBJ2-5, with TRBD2 matching 9 bases. After removal of 1 base from V and 5 bases from J, the junction contained 8 bases not matched to a gene. CDR1 and CDR2 from the germline V gene are DFQATT and SNEGSKA (reference sequence). This CDR3 region has 15 residues. The CDR3 DNA reads as TGCAGTGCTAGAGCCCCGACTAGCGGCGGGGAGACCCAGTACTTC. This translates into CSARAPTSGGETQYF.

In this sample, this clonotype turned up many times. The chain is built from TRBV18 and TRBJ2-1; D unclear. Germline assignment: CDR1 KGHSH and CDR2 LQKENI. This CDR3 spans 16 amino acids. The V end was cut by 2 bases, the J end by 7 bases, with 18 bases between. The CDR3 is CASSPGLTGSGNEQFF. CDR3 DNA sequence: TGTGCCAGCTCACCAGGTTTGACTGGGTCCGGGAATGAGCAGTTCTTC.

This clonotype has a count of ten or more. The genes are TRBV28 and TRBJ1-4, with a tentative D call TRBD1 (6 bases). The ends were cut back, 8 bases at V and 1 base at J, with 11 bases in the middle. Germline values: CDR1 MDHEN, CDR2 SYDVKM. The CDR3 runs 14 residues. CDR3 loop: CASGPQGTNEKLFF. CDR3 bases: TGTGCCAGCGGCCCACAGGGAACTAATGAAAAACTGTTTTTT.

This clonotype was observed many times. The V and J genes are TRBV3-1 and TRBJ2-3; the match to TRBD2 covers 9 bases. Germline trimming cut 4 bases from V and 2 bases from J; bases unmatched to any gene: 7. The CDR3 sequence is 16 residues long. The germline V gene has CDR1 LGHDT and CDR2 YNNKEL (reference sequence). As DNA, the CDR3 is TGTGCCAGCAGCCCTGGCCGGACTAGCGACACAGATACGCAGTATTTT. This translates into CASSPGRTSDTDTQYF.